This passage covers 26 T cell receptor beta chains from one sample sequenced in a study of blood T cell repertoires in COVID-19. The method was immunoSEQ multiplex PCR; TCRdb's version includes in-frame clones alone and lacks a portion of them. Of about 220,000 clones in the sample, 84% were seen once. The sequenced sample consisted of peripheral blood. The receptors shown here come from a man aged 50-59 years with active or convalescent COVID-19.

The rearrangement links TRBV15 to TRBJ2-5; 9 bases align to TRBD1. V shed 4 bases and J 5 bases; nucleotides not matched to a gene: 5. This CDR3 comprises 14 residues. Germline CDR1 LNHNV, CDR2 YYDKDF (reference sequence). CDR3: CATSNRGRGETQYF. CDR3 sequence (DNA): TGTGCCACCAGCAACAGGGGGCGAGGGGAGACCCAGTACTTC. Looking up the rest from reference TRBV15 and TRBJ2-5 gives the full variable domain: DAMVIQNPRYQVTQFGKPVTLSCSQTLNHNVMYWYQQKSSQAPKLLFHYYDKDFNNEADTPDNFQSRRPNTSFCFLDIRSPGLGDTAMYLCATSNRGRGETQYFGPGTRLLVL.

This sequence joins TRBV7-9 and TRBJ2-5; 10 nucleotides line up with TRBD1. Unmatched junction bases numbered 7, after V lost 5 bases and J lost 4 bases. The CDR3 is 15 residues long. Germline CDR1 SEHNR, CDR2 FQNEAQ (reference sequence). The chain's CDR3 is CASSHSRDRGETQYF. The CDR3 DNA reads TGTGCCAGCAGCCACTCCCGGGACAGGGGAGAGACCCAGTACTTC. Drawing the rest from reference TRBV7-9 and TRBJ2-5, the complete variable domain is DTGVSQNPRHKITKRGQNVTFRCDPISEHNRLYWYRQTLGQGPEFLTYFQNEAQLEKSRLLSDRFSAERPKGSFSTLEIQRTEQGDSAMYLCASSHSRDRGETQYFGPGTRLLVL.

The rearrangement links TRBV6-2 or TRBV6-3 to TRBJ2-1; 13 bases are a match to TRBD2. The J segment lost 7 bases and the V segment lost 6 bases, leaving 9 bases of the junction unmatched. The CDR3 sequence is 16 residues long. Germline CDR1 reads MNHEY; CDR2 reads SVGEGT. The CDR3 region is CASRPPTSGRPNEQFF. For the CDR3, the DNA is TGTGCCAGCAGACCTCCGACTAGCGGGAGGCCTAATGAGCAGTTCTTC.

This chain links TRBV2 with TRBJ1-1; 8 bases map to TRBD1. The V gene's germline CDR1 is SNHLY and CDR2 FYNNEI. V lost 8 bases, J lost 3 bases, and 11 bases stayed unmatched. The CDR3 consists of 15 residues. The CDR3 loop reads CASGPQGARDTEAFF. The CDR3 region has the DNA TGTGCCAGCGGCCCCCAGGGGGCAAGGGACACTGAAGCTTTCTTT.

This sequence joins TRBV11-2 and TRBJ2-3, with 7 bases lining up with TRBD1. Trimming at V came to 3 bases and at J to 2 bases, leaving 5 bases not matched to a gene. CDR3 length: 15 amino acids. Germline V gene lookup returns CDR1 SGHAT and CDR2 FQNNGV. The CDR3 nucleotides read TGTGCCAGCAGCTTGTGGGACAGATACACAGATACGCAGTATTTT. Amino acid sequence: CASSLWDRYTDTQYF.

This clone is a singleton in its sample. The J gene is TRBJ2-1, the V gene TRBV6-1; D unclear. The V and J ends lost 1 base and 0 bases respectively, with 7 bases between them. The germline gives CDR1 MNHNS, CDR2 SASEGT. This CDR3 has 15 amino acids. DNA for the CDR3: TGTGCCAGCAGTGAAGTCAGGAACTCCTACAATGAGCAGTTCTTC. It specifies CASSEVRNSYNEQFF.

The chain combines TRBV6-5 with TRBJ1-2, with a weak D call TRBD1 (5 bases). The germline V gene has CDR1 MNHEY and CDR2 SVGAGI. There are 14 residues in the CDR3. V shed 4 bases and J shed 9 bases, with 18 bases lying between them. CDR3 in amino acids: CASSWNDSPGSYTF. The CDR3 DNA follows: TGTGCCAGCAGTTGGAACGACAGCCCAGGGAGCTACACCTTC.

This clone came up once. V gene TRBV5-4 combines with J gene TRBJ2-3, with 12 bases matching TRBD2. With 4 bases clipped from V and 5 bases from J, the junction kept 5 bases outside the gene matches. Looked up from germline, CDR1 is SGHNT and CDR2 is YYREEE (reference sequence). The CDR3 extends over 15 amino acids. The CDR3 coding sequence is TGTGCCAGCAGCCCACCGGGACTAGCGGGAGATACGCAGTATTTT. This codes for CASSPPGLAGDTQYF.

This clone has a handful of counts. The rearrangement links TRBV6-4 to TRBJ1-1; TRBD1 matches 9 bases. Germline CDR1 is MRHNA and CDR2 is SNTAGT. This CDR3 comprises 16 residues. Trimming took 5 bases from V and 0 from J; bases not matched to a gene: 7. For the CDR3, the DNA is TGTGCCAGCAGTCTAAACAGGGGGCCCATGAACACTGAAGCTTTCTTT. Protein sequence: CASSLNRGPMNTEAFF.

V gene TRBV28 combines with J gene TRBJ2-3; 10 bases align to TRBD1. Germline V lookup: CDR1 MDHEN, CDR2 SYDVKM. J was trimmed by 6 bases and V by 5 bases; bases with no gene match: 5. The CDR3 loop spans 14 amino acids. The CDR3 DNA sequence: TGTGCCAGCAGTACCCTGGACAGGGGGGATACGCAGTATTTT. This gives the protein CASSTLDRGDTQYF.

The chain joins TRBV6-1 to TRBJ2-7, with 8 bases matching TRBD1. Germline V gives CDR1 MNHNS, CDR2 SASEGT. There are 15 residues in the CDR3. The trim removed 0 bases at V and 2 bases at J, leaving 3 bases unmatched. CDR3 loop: CASSEAGTGPYEQYF. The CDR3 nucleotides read TGTGCCAGCAGTGAAGCGGGGACAGGTCCCTACGAGCAGTACTTC.

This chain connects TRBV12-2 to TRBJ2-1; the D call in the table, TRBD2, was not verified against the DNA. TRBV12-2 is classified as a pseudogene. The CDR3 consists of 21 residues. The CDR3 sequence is CASRLAQVERRMTSHEDEQFF. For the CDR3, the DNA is TGTGCAAGTCGCTTAGCGCAAGTAGAACGACGGATGACTAGCCACGAAGATGAGCAGTTCTTC.

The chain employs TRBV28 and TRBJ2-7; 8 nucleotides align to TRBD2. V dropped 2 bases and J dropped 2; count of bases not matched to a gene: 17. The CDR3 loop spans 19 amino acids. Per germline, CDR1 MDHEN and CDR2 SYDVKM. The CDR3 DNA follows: TGTGCCAGCAGTTTAGCGGGTTGGGGCAGAGCGGGAGAGGCCTACGAGCAGTACTTC. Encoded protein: CASSLAGWGRAGEAYEQYF.

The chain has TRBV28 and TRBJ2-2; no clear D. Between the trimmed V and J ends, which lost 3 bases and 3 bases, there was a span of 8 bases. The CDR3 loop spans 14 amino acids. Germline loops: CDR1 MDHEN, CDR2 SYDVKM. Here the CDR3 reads CASSFPLDTGELFF. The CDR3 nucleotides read TGTGCCAGCAGTTTTCCCCTAGACACCGGGGAGCTGTTTTTT.

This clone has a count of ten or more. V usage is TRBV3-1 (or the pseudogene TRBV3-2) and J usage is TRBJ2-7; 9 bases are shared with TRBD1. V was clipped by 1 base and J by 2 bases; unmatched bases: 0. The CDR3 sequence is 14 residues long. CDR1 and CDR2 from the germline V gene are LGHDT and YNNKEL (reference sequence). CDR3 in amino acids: CASSQGTGAYEQYF. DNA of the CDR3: TGTGCCAGCAGCCAAGGGACAGGGGCCTACGAGCAGTACTTC.

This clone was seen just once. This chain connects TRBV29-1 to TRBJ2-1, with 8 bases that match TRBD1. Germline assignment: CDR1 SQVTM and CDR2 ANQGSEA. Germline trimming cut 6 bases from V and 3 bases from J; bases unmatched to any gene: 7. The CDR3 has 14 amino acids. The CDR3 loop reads CSVATGTGYNEQFF. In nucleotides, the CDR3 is TGCAGCGTGGCCACCGGGACAGGCTACAATGAGCAGTTCTTC.

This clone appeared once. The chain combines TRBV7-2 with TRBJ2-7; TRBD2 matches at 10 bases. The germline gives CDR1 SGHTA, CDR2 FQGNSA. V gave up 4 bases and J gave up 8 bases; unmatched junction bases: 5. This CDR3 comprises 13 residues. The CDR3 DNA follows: TGTGCCAGCAGCTCCGGGACTAGCGCGAAGCAGTACTTC. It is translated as CASSSGTSAKQYF.

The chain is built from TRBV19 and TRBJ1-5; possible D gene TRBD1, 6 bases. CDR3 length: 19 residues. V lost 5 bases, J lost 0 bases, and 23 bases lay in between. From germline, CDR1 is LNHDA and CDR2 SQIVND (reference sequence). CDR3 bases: TGTGCCAGTAGTGAGCGGACCGGACAGCGCTCTTATAGCAATCAGCCCCAGCATTTT. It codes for CASSERTGQRSYSNQPQHF.

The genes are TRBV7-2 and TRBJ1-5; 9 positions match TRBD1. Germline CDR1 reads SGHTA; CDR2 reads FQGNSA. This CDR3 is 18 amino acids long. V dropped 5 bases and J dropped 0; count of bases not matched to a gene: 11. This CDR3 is CASSESGTGSYSNQPQHF. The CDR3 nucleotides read TGTGCCAGCAGCGAATCCGGGACAGGGTCGTATAGCAATCAGCCCCAGCATTTT. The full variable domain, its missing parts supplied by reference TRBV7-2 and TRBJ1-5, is GAGVSQSPSNKVTEKGKDVELRCDPISGHTALYWYRQSLGQGLEFLIYFQGNSAPDKSGLPSDRFSAERTGGSVSTLTIQRTQQEDSAVYLCASSESGTGSYSNQPQHFGDGTRLSIL.

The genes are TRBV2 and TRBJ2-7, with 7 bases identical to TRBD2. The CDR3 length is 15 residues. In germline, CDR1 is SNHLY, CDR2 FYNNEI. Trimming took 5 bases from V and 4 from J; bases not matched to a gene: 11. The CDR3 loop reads CASSSKAGRGYEQYF. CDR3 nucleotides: TGTGCCAGCAGTTCTAAAGCGGGGAGGGGTTACGAGCAGTACTTC.

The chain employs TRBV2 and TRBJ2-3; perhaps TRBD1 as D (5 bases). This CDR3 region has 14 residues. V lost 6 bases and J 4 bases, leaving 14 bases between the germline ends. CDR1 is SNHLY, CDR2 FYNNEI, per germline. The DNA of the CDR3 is TGTGCCAGCAGGAAGGGGCAGGGATCAGATACGCAGTATTTT. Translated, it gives CASRKGQGSDTQYF. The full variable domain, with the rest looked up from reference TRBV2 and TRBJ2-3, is EPEVTQTPSHQVTQMGQEVILRCVPISNHLYFYWYRQILGQKVEFLVSFYNNEISEKSEIFDDQFSVERPDGSNFTLKIRSTKLEDSAMYFCASRKGQGSDTQYFGPGTRLTVL.

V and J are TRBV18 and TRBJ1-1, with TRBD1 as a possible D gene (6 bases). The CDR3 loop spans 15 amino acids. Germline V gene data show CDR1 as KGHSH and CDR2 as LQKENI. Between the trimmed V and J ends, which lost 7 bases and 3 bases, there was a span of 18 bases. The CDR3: CASLQGSQADTEAFF. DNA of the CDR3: TGTGCCAGCTTACAGGGTTCGCAGGCAGACACTGAAGCTTTCTTT.

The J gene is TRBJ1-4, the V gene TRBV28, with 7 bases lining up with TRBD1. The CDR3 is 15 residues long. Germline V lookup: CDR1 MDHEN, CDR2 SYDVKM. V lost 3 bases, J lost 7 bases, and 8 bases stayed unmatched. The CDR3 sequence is CASSFLHRGIEKLFF. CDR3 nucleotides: TGTGCCAGCAGTTTTTTGCACAGGGGAATTGAAAAACTGTTTTTT.

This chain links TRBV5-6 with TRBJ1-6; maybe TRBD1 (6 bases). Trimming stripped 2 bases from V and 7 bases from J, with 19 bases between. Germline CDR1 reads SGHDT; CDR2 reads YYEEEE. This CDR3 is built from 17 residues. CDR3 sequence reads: CASSFNRVSSRNSPLHF. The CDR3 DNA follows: TGTGCCAGCAGCTTCAACAGGGTTTCATCTAGGAATTCACCCCTCCACTTT.

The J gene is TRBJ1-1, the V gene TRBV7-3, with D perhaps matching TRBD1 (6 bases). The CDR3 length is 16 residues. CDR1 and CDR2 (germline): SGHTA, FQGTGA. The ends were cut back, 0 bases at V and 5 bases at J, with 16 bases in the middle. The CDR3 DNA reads TGTGCCAGCAGCTTAACCCCCCAGGGGTCGGGAACTGAAGCTTTCTTT. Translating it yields CASSLTPQGSGTEAFF. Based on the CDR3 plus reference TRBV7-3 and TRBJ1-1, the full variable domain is GAGVSQTPSNKVTEKGKYVELRCDPISGHTALYWYRQSLGQGPEFLIYFQGTGAADDSGLPNDRFFAVRPEGSVSTLKIQRTERGDSAVYLCASSLTPQGSGTEAFFGQGTRLTVV.

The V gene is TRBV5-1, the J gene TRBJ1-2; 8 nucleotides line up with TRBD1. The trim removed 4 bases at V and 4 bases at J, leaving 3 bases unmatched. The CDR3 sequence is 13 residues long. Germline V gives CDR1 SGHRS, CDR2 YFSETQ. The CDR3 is CASSPQGVYGYTF. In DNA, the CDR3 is TGCGCCAGCAGCCCACAGGGGGTCTATGGCTACACCTTC.